The present entry profiles one T cell receptor beta chain with its context. Antigen specificity is unknown. This sample was included in a study of blood T cells in healthy people across ages. Findings and caveats of the study: The study found more naive CD4+ cells and higher diversity in long-lived than aged donors. The fall in TCR beta diversity per million T cells was roughly linear with age.

Through a sample-barcoded 5' primer and a J-beta primer mix, a second PCR was run for roughly 7 to 12 cycles. TCRdb recomputed calls from the 5' RACE reads with MiXCR, one row per CDR3 protein. Here the sample spans over 1,300,000 distinct CDR3 sequences, around 55% being singletons. Deletions cut 6 bases from V and 4 bases from J, with 12 bases between. CDR3 length: 13 residues. CDR1 and CDR2 (germline): SGHRS, YFSETQ. The chain joins TRBV5-1 to TRBJ2-3; TRBD2 is a possible D gene (6 bases). The sequencing input was blood. This TCR was recovered from a man aged 18 to 30 in good health. CDR3 residues: CASKAGFADTQYF. CDR3 DNA: TGCGCCAGCAAGGCGGGGTTCGCAGATACGCAGTATTTT.